The clone carrying this T cell receptor (beta chain) has only one observation. Unmatched junction bases numbered 2, after V lost 0 bases and J lost 3 bases. Germline assignment: CDR1 SGHKS and CDR2 YYEKEE (reference sequence). The CDR3 is 14 residues long. In the PCR, 60 Vbeta and 13 Jbeta primers were used. Sequenced by immunoSEQ multiplex PCR; TCRdb stores in-frame clones only, minus some. The table records around 190,000 clones, roughly 80% of them present only once. The sample belongs to a study of cytomegalovirus exposure and HLA in healthy donors. The sequencing sample was made of PBMCs. The rearrangement uses TRBV5-5 and TRBJ2-7; TRBD1 aligns across 8 bases. This TCR derives from a woman under 30 in good health and CMV-seronegative. DNA of the CDR3: TGTGCCAGCAGCTTGGATACAGGGGGCTACGAGCAGTACTTC. Its translation: CASSLDTGGYEQYF.